A single sample is the source of the 7 T cell receptor beta chains below, sequenced in a study of T cells in Graves' hyperthyroidism and ophthalmopathy. The investigators amplified TCR beta CDR3 regions from RNA transcripts. First-round RT-PCR of the TCR CDR3 relied on the HTBI primer set. Using its own MiXCR run on the multiplex PCR reads, TCRdb lists one record per CDR3 protein. The data hold 330,000 or so distinct CDR3 sequences, with 18% observed a single time. The sequencing input was blood. The source is a woman between 40 and 50 years old with Graves' ophthalmopathy.

This clonotype appeared many times. The chain's CDR3 is CASSHGVAGIETQYF. The CDR3 nucleotides read TGCGCCAGCAGCCATGGGGTAGCGGGAATCGAGACCCAGTACTTC. V usage is TRBV4-1 and J usage is TRBJ2-5; TRBD2 agrees at 8 bases. Per the germline V gene, CDR1 is MGHRA and CDR2 is YSYEKL. The CDR3 length is 15 residues. The ends lost 3 bases at V and 5 bases at J; junction bases unmatched: 8.

This clonotype showed up many times. The chain is built from TRBV6-1 and TRBJ1-2; weak D call: TRBD1 (6 bases). The CDR3 spans 13 residues. The V and J ends lost 5 bases and 2 bases respectively, with 9 bases between them. CDR1 is MNHNS, CDR2 SASEGT, per germline. The CDR3 bases are TGTGCCAGCAGTAAGGACAGCAACTATGGCTACACCTTC. Translated, it gives CASSKDSNYGYTF.

This clonotype has more than one count but fewer than ten. The CDR3 DNA sequence: TGCAGTGCTAGAGCCGAGGAGACGACGTTCGTATCCAAAAACATTCAGTACTTC. It codes for CSARAEETTFVSKNIQYF. V usage is TRBV20-1 and J usage is TRBJ2-4; D unresolved. V gave up 1 base and J gave up 2 bases, with 21 bases separating them. The germline CDR1 and CDR2 sequences are DFQATT and SNEGSKA (reference sequence). The CDR3 totals 18 residues.

This clonotype has just one count. In nucleotides, the CDR3 is TGTGCCAGCAGTTACCCCAACAGGGATGAAGCTTTCTTT. Residues: CASSYPNRDEAFF. This chain connects TRBV6-2 or TRBV6-3 to TRBJ1-1; D is perhaps TRBD1 (6 bases). CDR3 length: 13 amino acids. Between the trimmed V and J ends, which lost 2 bases and 7 bases, there was a span of 11 bases. Germline lookup yields CDR1 MNHEY and CDR2 SVGEGT.

This clonotype was counted only a few times. The CDR3 reads CASSQGEETQYF. The CDR3 nucleotides read TGTGCCAGCAGCCAAGGCGAAGAGACCCAGTACTTC. The chain recombines TRBV3-1 with TRBJ2-5; no definite D call. This CDR3 has 12 residues. Germline CDR1 and CDR2: LGHDT and YNNKEL (reference sequence). V lost 1 base and J 3 bases, leaving 3 bases between the germline ends.

This clonotype has a count of ten or more. V usage is TRBV14 and J usage is TRBJ2-7, with TRBD2 identical over 7 bases. Trimming removed 1 base from V and 3 bases from J; junction bases left unmatched: 9. Germline assignment: CDR1 SGHDN and CDR2 FVKESK. The CDR3 consists of 16 residues. The CDR3 sequence: CASSQAFGLDSYEQYF. In DNA form, the CDR3 reads TGTGCCAGCAGCCAAGCTTTCGGACTAGATAGCTACGAGCAGTACTTC.

This clonotype was seen many times. V gene TRBV11-2 combines with J gene TRBJ1-2, with a tentative D call TRBD1 (5 bases). The CDR3 is made up of 17 amino acids. The V gene lost 3 bases and the J gene lost 6 bases, with 23 bases spanning the gap. Germline loops: CDR1 SGHAT, CDR2 FQNNGV. The CDR3 coding sequence is TGTGCCAGCAGCTTTGTCGGGGTAGGGGTCGTAGGAAATGGCTACACCTTC. It is translated as CASSFVGVGVVGNGYTF.